A selection of T cell receptor beta chains follows, all from one sample in a study of T cell responses to AZD1222 COVID-19 vaccine. TCRdb's copy holds only in-frame clones and misses some; the assay was immunoSEQ multiplex PCR. The sample consists of under 130,000 clones, more than 90% of them appearing once. This specimen was peripheral blood, taken on day 0 of AZD1222 vaccination. Source of these receptors: an adult in good health. The CDR3 runs from the conserved cysteine through the conserved F or W. Fields, in order: V gene, CDR3 protein.

>TRBV5-4
CASSLQGSYEQYF
>TRBV6-1
CASSERLAGSTDTQYF
>TRBV2
CANRDPGTEETQYF
>TRBV30
CAWGLGGRAGDTQYF
>TRBV28
CASSSTGGGVGQPQHF
>TRBV27
CASSQDGWGIKHF
>TRBV27
CASSLLRGSNTGELFF
>TRBV19
CASSKSGLLGYTF
>TRBV5-1
CASSSSSDTQYF
>TRBV7-9
CASSLEGGGNTEAFF
>TRBV4-1
CASSQASPKGYGYTF
>TRBV5-1
CASSDDLGPNTGELFF
>TRBV19
CASSYHVNYGYTF
>TRBV6-5
CASSLAGGGETQYF
>TRBV27
CASSLRPGEAFF
>TRBV5-6
CASSVWGQGYNEQFF
>TRBV19
CASIGQGDLFTDTQYF
>TRBV7-9
CASSFSQGGEKLFF
>TRBV15
CATSTLATIDSPLHF
>TRBV5-1
CASSLATALMNTEAFF
>TRBV13
CASSLRGSNQPQHF
>TRBV7-9
CASSSRSSGVGAEKLFF
>TRBV27
CASSPTRQGARNEQFF
>TRBV9
CASSVAAAGNTIYF
>TRBV28
CASSFSDRDYGYTF
>TRBV5-1
CASSGDRVYNEQFF
>TRBV28
CASRGTGFDSPLHF
>TRBV19
CASSGTTRETQYF
>TRBV3-1/TRBV3-2
CASSQDRASGRDTIYNEQFF
>TRBV7-9
CASSTNNSPLHF
>TRBV30
CAWSEMGGNTEAFF
>TRBV4-2
CASSLNRDSNQPQHF
>TRBV19
CASSIMGQGDSGELFF
>TRBV15
CATSRDSSYEQYF
>TRBV14
CASSPVVGRFNEQFF
>TRBV7-6
CASSLATRNTGELFF
>TRBV7-9
CASSLDGDFEAFF
>TRBV2
CASSGGATGNQPQHF
>TRBV11-3
CASSPIYNEQFF
>TRBV20-1
CSAGRGYTF
>TRBV7-3
CASSLTLAGAGELFF
>TRBV10-3
CAIRDGTWDSPLHF
>TRBV12-5
CASGSWTGQSKNSPLHF
>TRBV6-2/TRBV6-3
CASSGGEWGSNQPQHF
>TRBV3-1/TRBV3-2
CASSQVLGGTEAFF
>TRBV7-9
CASSLAWVDNEQFF
>TRBV7-9
CASSSDRGNSPLHF
>TRBV5-8
CASSLGQTLAKNIQYF
>TRBV28
CASSLRVGGYGYTF
>TRBV7-8
CASSLGGGAIEQFF
>TRBV28
CASSSTYRAGANQETQYF